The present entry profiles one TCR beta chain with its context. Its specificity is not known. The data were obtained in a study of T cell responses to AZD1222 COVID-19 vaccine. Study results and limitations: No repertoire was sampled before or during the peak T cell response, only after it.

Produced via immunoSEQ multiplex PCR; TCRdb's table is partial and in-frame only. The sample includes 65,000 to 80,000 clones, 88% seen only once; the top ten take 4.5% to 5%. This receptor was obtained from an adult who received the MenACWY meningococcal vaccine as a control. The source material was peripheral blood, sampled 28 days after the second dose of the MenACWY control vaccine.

The CDR3: CASSPWANYGYTF. The CDR3 coding sequence is TGTGCCAGCAGCCCATGGGCTAACTATGGCTACACCTTC. The chain is built from TRBV3-1 (or the pseudogene TRBV3-2) and TRBJ1-2; D gene ambiguous. The CDR3 length is 13 residues. The V end was cut by 4 bases, the J end by 0 bases, with 6 bases between. Looked up from germline, CDR1 is LGHDT and CDR2 is YNNKEL (reference sequence).